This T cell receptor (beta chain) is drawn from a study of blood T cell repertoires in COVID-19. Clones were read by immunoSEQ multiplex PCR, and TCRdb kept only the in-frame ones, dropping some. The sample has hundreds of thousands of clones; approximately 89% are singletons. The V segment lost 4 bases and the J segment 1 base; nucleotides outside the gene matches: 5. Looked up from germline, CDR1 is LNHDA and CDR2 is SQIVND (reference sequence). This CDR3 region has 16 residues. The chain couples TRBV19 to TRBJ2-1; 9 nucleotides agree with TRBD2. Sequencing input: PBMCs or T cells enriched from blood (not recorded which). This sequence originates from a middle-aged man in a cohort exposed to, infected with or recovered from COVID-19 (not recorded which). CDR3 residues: CASSTLLAGSYNEQFF. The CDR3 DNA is TGTGCCAGTAGTACCCTTCTAGCGGGGTCCTACAATGAGCAGTTCTTC.